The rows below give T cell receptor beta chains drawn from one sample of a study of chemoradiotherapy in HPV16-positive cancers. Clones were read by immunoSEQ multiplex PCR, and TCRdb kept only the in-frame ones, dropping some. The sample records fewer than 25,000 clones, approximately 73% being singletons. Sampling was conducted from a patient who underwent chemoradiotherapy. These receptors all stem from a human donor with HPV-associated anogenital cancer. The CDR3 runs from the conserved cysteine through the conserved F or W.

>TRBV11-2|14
CASSSRAGGTEAFF
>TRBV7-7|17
CASSPFTGTDGRETQYF
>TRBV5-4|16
CASSFPLGSGANVLTF
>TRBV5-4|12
CASSSLTSDKYF
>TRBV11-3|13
CASSLERHTEAFF
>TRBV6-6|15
CASSYSPDSRTEAFF
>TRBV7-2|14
CASSLKRGTGELFF
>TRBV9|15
CASSVKDRGDYGYTF
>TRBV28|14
CASSFSLDQETQYF
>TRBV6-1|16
CASSERGLGRADTQYF
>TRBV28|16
CASSSLGAPSSEKLFF
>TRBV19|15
CASSRAGEFVTEAFF
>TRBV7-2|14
CASSLTRSRETQYF
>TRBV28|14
CASRLAGTVHEQYF
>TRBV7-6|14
CASSPGPLQETQYF
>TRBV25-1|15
CASRSGGPEKETQYF
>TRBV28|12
CASRGSGNTIYF
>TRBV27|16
CASSLITGGDPYEQYF
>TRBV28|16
CASSSRLAGYSDTQYF
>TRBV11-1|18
CASSPEVGTGGMGDEQFF
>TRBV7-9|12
CASSVTTDTQYF
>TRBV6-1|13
CASAWDRETEAFF
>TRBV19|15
CASSISGGNTDTQYF
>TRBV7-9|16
CASSADRGSGNTEAFF
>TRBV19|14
CASSSQGRGTEAFF
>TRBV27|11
CASRAWGEAFF
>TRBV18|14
CASSPHRDSYEQYF
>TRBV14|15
CASSQGSIRHRGAVF
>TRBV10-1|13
CASSDRVTGELFF